This is a list of T cell receptor beta chains from one sample in a study of read filtering for tumor transcriptome and immune sequencing. Using its own MiXCR run on the reads, TCRdb lists one record per CDR3 protein. The sample consists of some 80,000 distinct CDR3 sequences, 10% to 15% of them appearing once. The sample comprised a population of CD138-negative cells sorted from bone marrow. These receptor sequences come from a donor aged 40 or older with multiple myeloma. Each CDR3 is given with its conserved first and last residue. Fields, in order: D gene, J gene, V gene, clone size, CDR3 protein, CDR3 DNA. The D gene is left open where the match is weak. Size is stated for part of the rows, as once, few or many counts, or as a class when the clone is expanded.

d_call: .
j_call: TRBJ2-1
v_call: TRBV30
clone_size: many
cdr3_aa: CARTATNEQFF
cdr3_nt: TGTGCCCGTACGGCTACGAATGAGCAGTTCTTC

d_call: TRBD1
j_call: TRBJ1-1
v_call: TRBV11-2
clone_size: many
cdr3_aa: CASSLGTGLITEAFF
cdr3_nt: TGTGCCAGCAGCTTAGGGACAGGGCTAATCACTGAAGCTTTCTTT

d_call: .
j_call: TRBJ2-1
v_call: TRBV28
clone_size: many
cdr3_aa: CASSLFGQGGSNEQFF
cdr3_nt: TGTGCCAGCAGTTTATTTGGACAGGGAGGGAGTAATGAGCAGTTCTTC

d_call: TRBD2
j_call: TRBJ2-2
v_call: TRBV2
clone_size: many
cdr3_aa: CASRFTSVGAGELFF
cdr3_nt: TGTGCCAGCAGGTTCACTAGCGTCGGGGCCGGGGAGCTGTTTTTT

d_call: TRBD2
j_call: TRBJ2-3
v_call: TRBV10-3
clone_size: many
cdr3_aa: CAIRPGTSGELHTQYF
cdr3_nt: TGTGCCATCAGGCCCGGGACTAGCGGGGAACTTCATACGCAGTATTTT

d_call: .
j_call: TRBJ2-1
v_call: TRBV7-8
clone_size: many
cdr3_aa: CATDAALTNEQFF
cdr3_nt: TGTGCCACCGATGCGGCGCTTACAAATGAGCAGTTCTTC

d_call: TRBD2
j_call: TRBJ2-1
v_call: TRBV18
clone_size: many
cdr3_aa: CASSPRPLAGGDEQFF
cdr3_nt: TGTGCCAGCTCACCAAGGCCTCTCGCGGGAGGTGATGAGCAGTTCTTC

d_call: .
j_call: TRBJ1-1
v_call: TRBV12-3/TRBV12-4
clone_size: .
cdr3_aa: CASSLAGGTEAFF
cdr3_nt: TGTGCCAGCAGTTTAGCAGGCGGGACTGAAGCTTTCTTT

d_call: TRBD2
j_call: TRBJ2-7
v_call: TRBV10-1
clone_size: many
cdr3_aa: CASSEAGGAEQYF
cdr3_nt: TGCGCCAGCAGTGAAGCGGGAGGGGCCGAGCAGTACTTC

d_call: .
j_call: TRBJ2-5
v_call: TRBV7-9
clone_size: many
cdr3_aa: CASSLGGGLETQYF
cdr3_nt: TGTGCCAGCAGCTTAGGTGGTGGTCTGGAGACCCAGTACTTC

d_call: TRBD1
j_call: TRBJ1-2
v_call: TRBV7-3
clone_size: many
cdr3_aa: CASSLQGAVGYTF
cdr3_nt: TGTGCCAGCAGCTTACAGGGGGCGGTTGGCTACACCTTC

d_call: TRBD1
j_call: TRBJ2-7
v_call: TRBV29-1
clone_size: many
cdr3_aa: CSVGPLGGQGGSYEQYF
cdr3_nt: TGCAGCGTTGGACCGCTTGGGGGACAGGGGGGTTCCTACGAGCAGTACTTC

d_call: TRBD1
j_call: TRBJ1-3
v_call: TRBV14
clone_size: few
cdr3_aa: CASSPTGARGDTIYF
cdr3_nt: TGTGCCAGCAGCCCGACAGGGGCCAGAGGTGACACCATATATTTT

d_call: TRBD1
j_call: TRBJ1-4
v_call: TRBV5-1
clone_size: many
cdr3_aa: CASSPGGGLLGKLFF
cdr3_nt: TGCGCCAGCAGCCCCGGAGGGGGCTTGCTCGGAAAACTGTTTTTT

d_call: .
j_call: TRBJ1-1
v_call: TRBV7-9
clone_size: many
cdr3_aa: CASSLVIRRDTEAFF
cdr3_nt: TGTGCCAGCAGCTTAGTAATCAGGAGGGACACTGAAGCTTTCTTT

d_call: .
j_call: TRBJ2-5
v_call: TRBV5-5
clone_size: .
cdr3_aa: CASSLESLLDPRDTQYF
cdr3_nt: TGTGCCAGCAGCTTGGAGTCTCTCCTCGACCCGAGGGATACCCAGTACTTC

d_call: .
j_call: TRBJ2-7
v_call: TRBV28
clone_size: many
cdr3_aa: CASSAVRAPEQYF
cdr3_nt: TGTGCCAGCAGCGCTGTCCGGGCCCCCGAGCAGTACTTC

d_call: TRBD1
j_call: TRBJ2-5
v_call: TRBV5-1
clone_size: many
cdr3_aa: CASSLGTGDETQYF
cdr3_nt: TGCGCCAGCAGCTTGGGGACAGGGGATGAGACCCAGTACTTC

d_call: TRBD1
j_call: TRBJ2-5
v_call: TRBV18
clone_size: few
cdr3_aa: CASSQRQGTVTQYF
cdr3_nt: TGTGCCAGCTCACAGAGACAGGGAACAGTGACCCAGTACTTC

d_call: .
j_call: TRBJ1-2
v_call: TRBV7-2
clone_size: many
cdr3_aa: CASSLEGHPFGYTF
cdr3_nt: TGTGCCAGCAGCTTAGAGGGTCACCCATTTGGCTACACCTTC

d_call: .
j_call: TRBJ2-5
v_call: TRBV5-1
clone_size: many
cdr3_aa: CASSLEGAEETQYF
cdr3_nt: TGCGCCAGCAGCTTGGAGGGAGCTGAAGAGACCCAGTACTTC

d_call: .
j_call: TRBJ2-2
v_call: TRBV12-3/TRBV12-4
clone_size: many
cdr3_aa: CASSSNRHSGELFF
cdr3_nt: TGTGCCAGCAGTTCGAACCGACACAGCGGGGAGCTGTTTTTT

d_call: .
j_call: TRBJ1-5
v_call: TRBV18
clone_size: many
cdr3_aa: CASSPPGTSNQPQHF
cdr3_nt: TGTGCCAGCTCACCACCGGGGACTAGCAATCAGCCCCAGCATTTT

d_call: .
j_call: TRBJ2-1
v_call: TRBV6-2/TRBV6-3
clone_size: .
cdr3_aa: CASSRGTASGLSYNEQFF
cdr3_nt: TGTGCCAGCAGCCGAGGGACAGCGTCGGGACTTAGCTACAATGAGCAGTTCTTC

d_call: .
j_call: TRBJ2-3
v_call: TRBV7-2
clone_size: many
cdr3_aa: CASSLEPTDTQYF
cdr3_nt: TGTGCCAGCAGCTTGGAACCCACAGATACGCAGTATTTT

d_call: .
j_call: TRBJ2-7
v_call: TRBV5-1
clone_size: .
cdr3_aa: CASSLERQVYAEQYF
cdr3_nt: TGCGCCAGCAGCTTGGAGAGACAGGTCTACGCCGAGCAGTACTTC

d_call: .
j_call: TRBJ2-1
v_call: TRBV6-2/TRBV6-3
clone_size: many
cdr3_aa: CASTNRLVNNEQFF
cdr3_nt: TGTGCCAGCACCAACCGACTAGTTAACAATGAGCAGTTCTTC

d_call: TRBD1
j_call: TRBJ1-4
v_call: TRBV5-8
clone_size: many
cdr3_aa: CASSLVTGTGVNEKLFF
cdr3_nt: TGTGCCAGCAGCTTGGTTACCGGGACAGGGGTAAATGAAAAACTGTTTTTT

d_call: .
j_call: TRBJ2-1
v_call: TRBV7-8
clone_size: many
cdr3_aa: CASSFRAGHNEQFF
cdr3_nt: TGTGCCAGCAGCTTTAGGGCCGGGCACAATGAGCAGTTCTTC

d_call: .
j_call: TRBJ2-7
v_call: TRBV25-1
clone_size: many
cdr3_aa: CASGEAGTPLHEQYF
cdr3_nt: TGTGCCAGCGGCGAGGCGGGAACACCCCTCCACGAGCAGTACTTC

d_call: .
j_call: TRBJ2-7
v_call: TRBV4-3
clone_size: many
cdr3_aa: CASSQERSETYEQYF
cdr3_nt: TGCGCCAGCAGCCAAGAAAGGAGCGAAACTTACGAGCAGTACTTC

d_call: TRBD1
j_call: TRBJ2-7
v_call: TRBV5-6
clone_size: many
cdr3_aa: CASRTGGRYEQYF
cdr3_nt: TGTGCCAGCAGAACAGGGGGCAGGTACGAGCAGTACTTC

d_call: .
j_call: TRBJ2-2
v_call: TRBV2
clone_size: many
cdr3_aa: CASSRTGVTGELFF
cdr3_nt: TGTGCCAGCAGTAGAACAGGCGTGACCGGGGAGCTGTTTTTT

d_call: TRBD2
j_call: TRBJ2-1
v_call: TRBV6-1
clone_size: many
cdr3_aa: CASSEGGLAASYNEQFF
cdr3_nt: TGTGCCAGCAGTGAAGGAGGACTAGCGGCCTCCTACAATGAGCAGTTCTTC

d_call: .
j_call: TRBJ2-2
v_call: TRBV6-6
clone_size: many
cdr3_aa: CAGSSGYTGELFF
cdr3_nt: TGTGCCGGGAGCAGTGGGTACACCGGGGAGCTGTTTTTT

d_call: .
j_call: TRBJ2-3
v_call: TRBV30
clone_size: .
cdr3_aa: CAWSALPIGSVDTQYF
cdr3_nt: TGTGCCTGGAGTGCGCTCCCGATTGGGAGTGTAGATACGCAGTATTTT

d_call: .
j_call: TRBJ2-2
v_call: TRBV20-1
clone_size: .
cdr3_aa: CSARRGANTGELFF
cdr3_nt: TGCAGTGCTAGGCGGGGTGCGAACACCGGGGAGCTGTTTTTT

d_call: .
j_call: TRBJ2-2
v_call: TRBV5-4
clone_size: many
cdr3_aa: CASSLGGLGATGELFF
cdr3_nt: TGTGCCAGCAGCTTGGGGGGTCTAGGCGCAACCGGGGAGCTGTTTTTT

d_call: .
j_call: TRBJ2-6
v_call: TRBV6-5
clone_size: .
cdr3_aa: CASSAQGIYSGANVLTF
cdr3_nt: TGTGCCAGCAGTGCCCAGGGAATTTACTCTGGGGCCAACGTCCTGACTTTC

d_call: .
j_call: TRBJ2-5
v_call: TRBV29-1
clone_size: .
cdr3_aa: CSVEESRQETQYF
cdr3_nt: TGCAGCGTTGAAGAGTCTAGGCAGGAGACCCAGTACTTC

d_call: .
j_call: TRBJ1-4
v_call: TRBV11-2
clone_size: many
cdr3_aa: CASSPGPLNEKLFF
cdr3_nt: TGTGCCAGCAGCCCGGGACCGCTAAATGAAAAACTGTTTTTT

d_call: .
j_call: TRBJ1-1
v_call: TRBV5-5
clone_size: .
cdr3_aa: CAGSPRGVGAGTEAFF
cdr3_nt: TGTGCCGGCAGCCCGCGGGGGGTGGGGGCTGGGACTGAAGCTTTCTTT

d_call: TRBD2
j_call: TRBJ2-1
v_call: TRBV9
clone_size: many
cdr3_aa: CASSAWAGGENEQFF
cdr3_nt: TGTGCCAGCAGCGCCTGGGCGGGAGGGGAAAATGAGCAGTTCTTC

d_call: .
j_call: TRBJ2-5
v_call: TRBV7-2
clone_size: many
cdr3_aa: CASSLARYGNRGEETQYF
cdr3_nt: TGTGCCAGCAGCTTAGCGCGGTACGGGAACCGAGGAGAAGAGACCCAGTACTTC

d_call: TRBD2
j_call: TRBJ2-7
v_call: TRBV19
clone_size: many
cdr3_aa: CATSEAGGYYEQYF
cdr3_nt: TGTGCCACCTCCGAGGCGGGGGGGTACTACGAGCAGTACTTC

d_call: .
j_call: TRBJ2-1
v_call: TRBV6-6
clone_size: many
cdr3_aa: CASSYPGNEQFF
cdr3_nt: TGTGCCAGCAGTTATCCGGGCAATGAGCAGTTCTTC